One sample yielded the 13 T cell receptor beta chains listed below, sequenced in a study of T-cell reconstitution after alpha-beta-depleted transplantation in children. Preparation of the TCRbeta library involved a method that used unique molecular identifiers. TCRdb ran MiXCR on the PCR reads and lists one entry per CDR3 protein. Of 500,000 to 750,000 distinct CDR3 sequences listed, over 25% are singletons. The sequenced sample was PBMCs, obtained before TCRalphabeta/CD19-depleted stem cell transplant. The source of these receptors is a boy younger than two with Wiskott-Aldrich syndrome, due to receive a stem cell transplant.

The J gene is TRBJ1-1, the V gene TRBV27; D might be TRBD1 (6 bases). The CDR3 length is 15 residues. In germline, CDR1 is MNHEY, CDR2 SMNVEV (reference sequence). Trimming cost V 4 bases and J 0 bases, with 12 bases left between them. CDR3 sequence: CASSWTVKMNTEAFF. CDR3 in DNA: TGTGCCAGCAGTTGGACAGTGAAGATGAACACTGAAGCTTTCTTT.

The rearrangement links TRBV6-1 to TRBJ2-1, with unresolved D. The CDR3 totals 15 residues. Germline lookup yields CDR1 MNHNS and CDR2 SASEGT. Trimming removed 7 bases at V and 0 bases at J, with 13 bases between. DNA for the CDR3: TGTGCCAGCACCGATAGCTACTACTCCTACAATGAGCAGTTCTTC. As protein: CASTDSYYSYNEQFF.

This clonotype has more than one count but fewer than ten. The chain is built from TRBV5-1 and TRBJ2-1; D unresolved. Germline values: CDR1 SGHRS, CDR2 YFSETQ. V lost 0 bases, J lost 2 bases, and 9 bases lay in between. This CDR3 contains 15 residues. The chain's CDR3 is CASSLGRNPYNEQFF. CDR3 sequence (DNA): TGCGCCAGCAGCTTGGGGCGGAACCCCTACAATGAGCAGTTCTTC.

This clonotype was seen a handful of times. In DNA, the CDR3 is TGTGCCAGCAGCTCCGGACAGGGGGCGAGAAGATCAAACATTCAGTACTTC. This encodes CASSSGQGARRSNIQYF. J is TRBJ2-4 and V is TRBV5-8, with 11 nucleotides matching TRBD1. V lost 3 bases to trimming and J lost 6 bases; unmatched junction nucleotides: 11. The CDR3 covers 17 residues. Germline V gene lookup returns CDR1 SGHTS and CDR2 YDEGEE.

This clonotype was counted a single time. J is TRBJ2-1 and V is TRBV12-3 or TRBV12-4; TRBD2 aligns across 12 bases. The length of the CDR3 is 17 residues. V lost 6 bases, J lost 0 bases, and 6 bases stayed unmatched. The CDR3 loop is CASSGLAGYSSYNEQFF. The CDR3 nucleotides read TGTGCCAGCAGCGGACTAGCGGGATATAGCTCCTACAATGAGCAGTTCTTC.

This clonotype was counted between two and nine times. This sequence joins TRBV28 and TRBJ2-7; tentative D call: TRBD1 (5 bases). The CDR3 has 14 amino acids. V was shortened by 5 bases and J by 1 base, with 12 bases between the two germline ends. CDR1 and CDR2 from the germline V gene are MDHEN and SYDVKM. In nucleotides, the CDR3 is TGTGCCAGCAGTCGACAGCTGGGTTCCTACGAGCAGTACTTC. Translating it yields CASSRQLGSYEQYF.

V usage is TRBV2 and J usage is TRBJ2-7, with D tentatively TRBD1 (6 bases). This CDR3 region has 14 residues. The V end lost 3 bases, the J end lost 3 bases, and 12 bases lay between the germline ends. Germline lookup yields CDR1 SNHLY and CDR2 FYNNEI. DNA of the CDR3: TGTGCCAGCAGTGACCAGGGGATACACTACGAGCAGTACTTC. Protein sequence: CASSDQGIHYEQYF.

In this sample, this clonotype turned up many times. This chain links TRBV5-1 with TRBJ1-5; D not certain. V was trimmed by 0 bases and J by 3 bases, leaving 4 bases between them. CDR3 length: 13 amino acids. In germline, CDR1 is SGHRS, CDR2 YFSETQ. CDR3 sequence: CASSLEPNQPQHF. The CDR3 nucleotides are TGCGCCAGCAGCTTGGAACCCAATCAGCCCCAGCATTTT.

This clonotype has a single count. The rearrangement uses TRBV27 and TRBJ2-4, with a possible D match to TRBD2 (8 bases). V lost 7 bases to trimming and J lost 9 bases, with 28 bases between them. Germline V gene data show CDR1 as MNHEY and CDR2 as SMNVEV (reference sequence). The CDR3 length is 17 residues. The CDR3 nucleotides are TGTGCCAGCACCGCATTACAGGGGAGAGCGGGAGTGGGCATTCAGTACTTC. It translates to CASTALQGRAGVGIQYF.

CDR3 amino acids: CASSRGGSSTGELFF. As DNA, the CDR3 is TGTGCCAGCTCCAGGGGCGGGAGTAGCACCGGGGAGCTGTTTTTT. The chain carries TRBV4-2 and TRBJ2-2; TRBD2 might be the D (7 bases). Per the germline V gene, CDR1 is LGHNA and CDR2 is YNFKEQ. This CDR3 spans 15 amino acids. V dropped 8 bases and J dropped 4 bases, with 17 bases sitting between them.

The V and J genes are TRBV25-1 and TRBJ1-1, with TRBD1 as a possible D gene (5 bases). The CDR3 length is 11 residues. Germline assignment: CDR1 MGHDK and CDR2 SYGVNS. The V end was cut by 10 bases, the J end by 5 bases, with 11 bases between. The CDR3 bases are TGTGCCACGGGGACCTCTACTGAAGCTTTCTTT. It is translated as CATGTSTEAFF.

This sequence joins TRBV5-1 and TRBJ2-3; unclear D gene. The V end was cut by 0 bases, the J end by 1 base, with 9 bases between. The CDR3 is 15 residues long. The germline V gene has CDR1 SGHRS and CDR2 YFSETQ. The CDR3 DNA follows: TGCGCCAGCAGCTTGGGGCAGACCCGCACAGATACGCAGTATTTT. Its protein is CASSLGQTRTDTQYF.

The rearrangement joins TRBV10-3 to TRBJ2-3; 8 bases match TRBD2. Per germline, CDR1 ENHRY and CDR2 SYGVKD. The CDR3 is 15 residues long. J lost 5 bases, V lost 3 bases, and 7 bases had no gene match. The CDR3 DNA reads as TGTGCCATCAGTGATGCCGGGAGGGCCGAAGATACGCAGTATTTT. This gives the protein CAISDAGRAEDTQYF.